The 8 T cell receptor beta chains presented below share a single source sample, sequenced in a study of T cell repertoires in cytomegalovirus infection. One entry per CDR3 protein results from TCRdb running MiXCR on the reads. The sample contains 680,000 or so distinct CDR3 sequences, roughly 36% of which appear only once. Material for sequencing was PBMCs. The receptors stem from a human donor in good health (CMV status not recorded). Some clones in this sample may be carry-over from other donors' samples.

The chain has TRBV30 and TRBJ1-5; D gene ambiguous. Germline V gene lookup returns CDR1 GTSNPN and CDR2 SVGIG (reference sequence). The CDR3 is made up of 11 amino acids. V lost 5 bases to trimming and J lost 6 bases, with 8 bases between them. The CDR3: CAWGRSQPQHF. CDR3 DNA sequence: TGTGCCTGGGGACGTAGTCAGCCCCAGCATTTT.

This clonotype was seen repeatedly, ten times or more. This chain uses TRBV6-1 with TRBJ2-2, with D uncertain. V was clipped by 3 bases and J by 6 bases, with 5 bases between them. Germline CDR1 reads MNHNS; CDR2 reads SASEGT. The CDR3 loop spans 12 amino acids. The DNA for the CDR3 is TGTGCCAGCAGTGACGGCCCCGGGGAGCTGTTTTTT. It is translated as CASSDGPGELFF.

In this sample, this clonotype turned up a few times. The chain combines TRBV7-9 with TRBJ2-7; possibly TRBD1 for D (5 bases). CDR1 SEHNR and CDR2 FQNEAQ come from the germline V gene (reference sequence). The CDR3 loop spans 16 amino acids. V gave up 5 bases and J gave up 4 bases, with 21 bases separating them. The CDR3 reads CASSPPGLTANYEQYF. The CDR3 bases are TGTGCCAGCAGCCCCCCGGGCCTGACAGCAAATTACGAGCAGTACTTC. The full variable domain, in which reference TRBV7-9 and TRBJ2-7 provide the parts outside the CDR3, is DTGVSQNPRHKITKRGQNVTFRCDPISEHNRLYWYRQTLGQGPEFLTYFQNEAQLEKSRLLSDRFSAERPKGSFSTLEIQRTEQGDSAMYLCASSPPGLTANYEQYFGPGTRLTVT.

The chain's CDR3 is CASSYRYPRPYEQYF. CDR3 nucleotide sequence: TGTGCCAGCAGCTATCGCTACCCGAGGCCCTACGAGCAGTACTTC. V usage is TRBV28 and J usage is TRBJ2-7; D is unclear. CDR3 size: 15 residues. V dropped 6 bases and J dropped 2 bases, with 17 bases sitting between them. Germline V CDR1 and CDR2: MDHEN, SYDVKM.

This clonotype was observed a handful of times. This chain uses TRBV11-2 with TRBJ2-1; 7 bases are shared with TRBD1. V trimming: 4 bases; J trimming: 7 bases; junction bases outside the gene matches: 10. Germline assignment: CDR1 SGHAT and CDR2 FQNNGV. The CDR3 sequence is 15 residues long. This chain's CDR3 is CASSSGQVSRNEQFF. CDR3 nucleotides: TGTGCCAGCAGCTCCGGACAGGTCAGTAGGAATGAGCAGTTCTTC.

This clonotype was seen many times. The V and J genes are TRBV7-2 and TRBJ1-5; TRBD1 might be the D (5 bases). Germline loops: CDR1 SGHTA, CDR2 FQGNSA. The CDR3 is 15 amino acids. V lost 5 bases to trimming and J lost 1 base, with 12 bases between them. CDR3 in amino acids: CASSPTGWSNQPQHF. The CDR3, as DNA: TGTGCCAGCAGCCCCACAGGATGGAGCAATCAGCCCCAGCATTTT.

This chain uses TRBV28 with TRBJ1-2; TRBD1 agrees at 11 bases. The germline V gene has CDR1 MDHEN and CDR2 SYDVKM. The V segment lost 3 bases and the J segment 2 bases; nucleotides outside the gene matches: 23. The CDR3 is 22 amino acids. CDR3 amino acids: CASSFSWATQKGQGAVNYGYTF. The CDR3 nucleotides are TGTGCCAGCAGTTTCTCTTGGGCGACCCAAAAAGGACAGGGGGCCGTCAACTATGGCTACACCTTC.

This clonotype was counted only a few times. V gene TRBV5-4 combines with J gene TRBJ2-5; no clear D gene. The V gene's germline CDR1 is SGHNT and CDR2 YYREEE (reference sequence). There are 15 residues in the CDR3. Trimming cost V 3 bases and J 2 bases, with 14 bases left between them. CDR3 residues: CASSSRTGPQETQYF. The CDR3 DNA sequence: TGTGCCAGCAGCTCAAGGACCGGACCACAAGAGACCCAGTACTTC. Looking up the rest from reference TRBV5-4 and TRBJ2-5 gives the full variable domain: ETGVTQSPTHLIKTRGQQVTLRCSSQSGHNTVSWYQQALGQGPQFIFQYYREEENGRGNFPPRFSGLQFPNYSSELNVNALELDDSALYLCASSSRTGPQETQYFGPGTRLLVL.